This TCR beta chain came from a study of T cell responses to AZD1222 COVID-19 vaccine. Study observations and caveats: None of the repertoires were sampled until the peak T cell response had passed. Mapped onto spike, vaccine-associated CD4 TCRs spanned it and were dominant at 160-218 and 743-854.

Some clones are missing from TCRdb's copy, which holds only in-frame ones; the method was immunoSEQ multiplex PCR. The sample lists just under 35,000 clones; 80% to 90% were seen once. On this clone itself: Antigen: not known.

CDR1 is MNHNS and CDR2 is SASEGT in the germline V gene. V was cut by 1 base and J by 0 bases, with 13 bases left in between. The CDR3 contains 17 residues. V is TRBV6-1 and J is TRBJ1-5; maybe TRBD1 (5 bases). The sequence derives from an adult who received the AZD1222 COVID-19 vaccine. Material: peripheral blood, obtained 28 days after the second AZD1222 dose. The CDR3 protein is CASSEGWTYHSNQPQHF. For the CDR3, the DNA is TGTGCCAGCAGTGAAGGTTGGACATACCATAGCAATCAGCCCCAGCATTTT.